The 18 T cell receptor beta chains below were found in one sample sequenced in a study of cytomegalovirus exposure and HLA in healthy donors. In the PCR, 60 Vbeta and 13 Jbeta primers were used. Clones were read by immunoSEQ multiplex PCR, and TCRdb kept only the in-frame ones, dropping some. The table lists tens of thousands of clones, under 70% of them singletons, with 6.5% to 7.5% in the top ten. Sequences were obtained from PBMCs. These receptors originate from a woman between 45 and 60 years old in good health and CMV-seropositive.

The V call is TRBV9, the J call TRBJ2-2, with 14 bases fitting TRBD2. Germline V gives CDR1 SGDLS, CDR2 YYNGEE. There are 16 residues in the CDR3. J lost 6 bases, V lost 3 bases, and 4 bases had no gene match. Here the CDR3 reads CASSETSGGVAGELFF. The CDR3 DNA is TGTGCCAGCAGCGAGACTAGCGGGGGGGTTGCCGGGGAGCTGTTTTTT. The complete variable domain, with remaining parts taken from reference TRBV9 and TRBJ2-2, reads DSGVTQTPKHLITATGQRVTLRCSPRSGDLSVYWYQQSLDQGLQFLIQYYNGEERAKGNILERFSAQQFPDLHSELNLSSLELGDSALYFCASSETSGGVAGELFFGEGSRLTVL.

The chain links TRBV5-1 to TRBJ2-1; possibly TRBD1 for D (5 bases). The V and J ends lost 0 bases and 8 bases respectively, with 6 bases between them. The CDR3 sequence is 12 residues long. Per germline, CDR1 SGHRS and CDR2 YFSETQ. For the CDR3, the DNA is TGCGCCAGCAGCTTGGAGGGGTATGAGCAGTTCTTC. This gives the protein CASSLEGYEQFF.

V usage is TRBV6-6 and J usage is TRBJ2-5, with 11 nucleotides matching TRBD2. Germline CDR1 and CDR2: MNHNY and SVGAGI (reference sequence). The CDR3 extends over 16 amino acids. J lost 4 bases, V lost 8 bases, and 12 bases had no gene match. The CDR3: CASPPTSGGSIETQYF. The CDR3 DNA is TGTGCCAGCCCCCCCACTAGCGGGGGCTCGATAGAGACCCAGTACTTC.

The gene calls are TRBV6-5 and TRBJ2-3; 9 bases are a match to TRBD1. The CDR3 sequence is 15 residues long. Losses at the gene ends were 2 bases for V and 3 bases for J; bases not matched to a gene: 3. Germline assignment: CDR1 MNHEY and CDR2 SVGAGI. Here the CDR3 reads CASSYRGQGTDTQYF. Here the CDR3 DNA reads TGTGCCAGCAGTTACCGCGGACAGGGGACAGATACGCAGTATTTT.

This chain links TRBV6-1 with TRBJ2-5, with 8 nucleotides matching TRBD1. The J call is uncertain, as TRBJ2-7 better fits the DNA end. Germline CDR1 and CDR2: MNHNS and SASEGT. The CDR3 has 14 amino acids. The CDR3 is CASIRDRSSYEQYF. CDR3 nucleotide sequence: TGTGCCAGTATAAGGGACAGGAGCTCCTACGAGCAGTACTTC.

The V call is TRBV6-1, the J call TRBJ2-3; D is uncertain. Trimming removed 2 bases at V and 10 bases at J, with 16 bases between. The CDR3 spans 14 residues. Looked up from germline, CDR1 is MNHNS and CDR2 is SASEGT. The CDR3 here is CASSELSPAASQYF. The DNA of the CDR3 is TGTGCCAGCAGTGAACTGAGTCCGGCGGCTTCGCAGTATTTT.

V gene TRBV11-3 combines with J gene TRBJ1-1; perhaps TRBD1 as D (6 bases). The CDR3 is 12 amino acids. The germline V and J ends were trimmed by 4 bases and 8 bases, with 11 bases remaining between them. Germline CDR1 SGHNT, CDR2 YENEEA. The CDR3 here is CASSSSGTEAFF. CDR3 in DNA: TGTGCCAGCAGCTCCTCCGGGACAGAAGCTTTCTTT. Complete variable domain (other parts from reference TRBV11-3 and TRBJ1-1): EAGVVQSPRYKIIEKKQPVAFWCNPISGHNTLYWYLQNLGQGPELLIRYENEEAVDDSQLPKDRFSAERLKGVDSTLKIQPAELGDSAVYLCASSSSGTEAFFGQGTRLTVV.

The J gene is TRBJ1-5, the V gene TRBV5-6; D is ambiguous. V gave up 1 base and J gave up 5 bases, with 4 bases separating them. This CDR3 comprises 12 residues. Germline V gene data show CDR1 as SGHDT and CDR2 as YYEEEE. CDR3 sequence (DNA): TGTGCCAGCAGCTTGTCGGATCAGCCCCAGCATTTT. It codes for CASSLSDQPQHF.

As concerns this clone: A junction end diverges from the germline sequence, so it may reflect a read error. V gene TRBV7-9 combines with J gene TRBJ1-2, with a tentative D call TRBD1 (5 bases). The germline V gene encodes CDR1 SEHNR and CDR2 FQNEAQ (reference sequence). The length of the CDR3 is 16 residues. DNA of the CDR3: TGTTCCAGCAGCTTCGCCGGGACGGAGGAACGGGGGGGGTACACCTTC. This gives the protein CSSSFAGTEERGGYTF.

This chain connects TRBV9 to TRBJ2-2; 7 bases agree with TRBD1. The CDR3 sequence is 17 residues long. The germline V gene has CDR1 SGDLS and CDR2 YYNGEE. V was pared by 3 bases and J by 0 bases, with 8 bases of the junction left unmatched. This CDR3 is CASSDQRDSANTGELFF. DNA for the CDR3: TGTGCCAGCAGCGACCAAAGGGACAGCGCGAACACCGGGGAGCTGTTTTTT.

V is TRBV28 and J is TRBJ1-2; 8 nucleotides align to TRBD1. The CDR3 has 14 amino acids. Germline V gene sequence: CDR1 MDHEN, CDR2 SYDVKM. Germline trimming cut 5 bases from V and 8 bases from J; bases unmatched to any gene: 10. CDR3 amino acids: CASSPIDRGGGYTF. The CDR3 bases are TGTGCCAGCAGTCCTATAGACAGGGGAGGAGGCTACACCTTC.

The chain has TRBV5-1 and TRBJ2-3, with 8 bases aligning to TRBD1. Germline CDR1 is SGHRS and CDR2 is YFSETQ. After removal of 4 bases from V and 4 bases from J, the junction contained 11 bases not matched to a gene. There are 16 residues in the CDR3. In DNA form, the CDR3 reads TGCGCCAGCAGCCCGGGGCCAGGGGGCGCGGCAGATACGCAGTATTTT. It encodes CASSPGPGGAADTQYF.

This clone was picked up a small number of times. V and J are TRBV11-2 and TRBJ1-5; D not resolved. Per the germline V gene, CDR1 is SGHAT and CDR2 is FQNNGV. The length of the CDR3 is 13 residues. Between the trimmed V and J ends, which lost 1 base and 3 bases, there was a span of 4 bases. The CDR3 is CASSLAYNQPQHF. The CDR3 DNA sequence: TGTGCCAGCAGCTTAGCCTACAATCAGCCCCAGCATTTT.

The rearrangement links TRBV14 to TRBJ1-1; D call uncertain. V lost 0 bases and J lost 5, with 13 bases in between. The CDR3 is 15 residues long. Germline V gene lookup returns CDR1 SGHDN and CDR2 FVKESK. CDR3 nucleotides: TGTGCCAGCAGCCAAGATCCTGCCGGGAGGACTGAAGCTTTCTTT. This gives the protein CASSQDPAGRTEAFF.

The V gene is TRBV18, the J gene TRBJ2-7; 7 bases line up with TRBD1. This CDR3 spans 15 amino acids. The germline CDR1 and CDR2 sequences are KGHSH and LQKENI. Losses at the gene ends were 2 bases for V and 3 bases for J; bases not matched to a gene: 7. CDR3 residues: CASSPKGTVDYEQYF. In DNA form, the CDR3 reads TGTGCCAGCTCACCAAAAGGGACAGTTGACTACGAGCAGTACTTC.

This clone was seen a single time. This chain uses TRBV27 with TRBJ1-1, with 8 bases matching TRBD1. The germline gives CDR1 MNHEY, CDR2 SMNVEV (reference sequence). The CDR3 extends over 14 amino acids. V shed 4 bases and J 3 bases; nucleotides not matched to a gene: 4. The CDR3 here is CASSSGGTHTEAFF. DNA for the CDR3: TGTGCCAGCAGTTCAGGGGGCACCCACACTGAAGCTTTCTTT.

The DNA of the CDR3 is TGTGCCAGCAGCCGGGAGAGGGAAAGGAGCTCCTACGAGCAGTACTTC. It is translated as CASSRERERSSYEQYF. V usage is TRBV7-6 and J usage is TRBJ2-5; possibly TRBD2 for D (6 bases). The DNA matches TRBJ2-7 better at its end, which makes the J call doubtful. Germline V gene lookup returns CDR1 SGHVS and CDR2 FNYEAQ. The CDR3 contains 16 residues.

V is TRBV9 and J is TRBJ1-1; the D gene is possibly TRBD1 (6 bases). The CDR3 has 13 residues. The germline V gene has CDR1 SGDLS and CDR2 YYNGEE. The V gene lost 4 bases and the J gene lost 7 bases, with 14 bases spanning the gap. CDR3 protein: CASSNEGEVEAFF. As DNA, the CDR3 is TGTGCCAGCAGCAACGAGGGGGAAGTTGAAGCTTTCTTT.